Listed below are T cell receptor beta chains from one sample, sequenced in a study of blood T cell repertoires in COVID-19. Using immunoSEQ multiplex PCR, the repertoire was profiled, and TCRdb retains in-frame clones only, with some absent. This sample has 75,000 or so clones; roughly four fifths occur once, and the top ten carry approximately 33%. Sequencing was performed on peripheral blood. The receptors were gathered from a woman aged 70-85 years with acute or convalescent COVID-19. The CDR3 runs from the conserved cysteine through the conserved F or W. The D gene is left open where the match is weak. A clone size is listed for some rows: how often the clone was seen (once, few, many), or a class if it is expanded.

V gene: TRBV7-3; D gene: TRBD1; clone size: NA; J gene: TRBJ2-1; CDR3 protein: CASSPHPGTGPYNEQFF; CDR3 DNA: TGTGCCAGCAGCCCCCATCCTGGGACAGGACCTTACAATGAGCAGTTCTTC
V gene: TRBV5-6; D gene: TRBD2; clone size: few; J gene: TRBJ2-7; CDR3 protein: CASHTSGAPSYEQYF; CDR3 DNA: TGTGCCAGCCACACTAGCGGGGCCCCCTCCTACGAGCAGTACTTC
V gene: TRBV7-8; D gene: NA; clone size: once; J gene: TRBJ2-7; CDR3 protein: CASSLGTGHTYEQYF; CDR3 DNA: TGTGCCAGCAGCTTAGGAACAGGACATACCTACGAGCAGTACTTC
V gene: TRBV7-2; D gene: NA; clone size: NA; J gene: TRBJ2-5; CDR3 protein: CASSPNPHRETQYF; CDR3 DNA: TGTGCCAGCAGCCCCAATCCTCATCGGGAGACCCAGTACTTC
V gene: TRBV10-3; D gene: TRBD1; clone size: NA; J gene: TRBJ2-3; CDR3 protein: CAISLDRVLADTQYF; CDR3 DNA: TGTGCCATCAGTCTAGACAGGGTTTTGGCAGATACGCAGTATTTT
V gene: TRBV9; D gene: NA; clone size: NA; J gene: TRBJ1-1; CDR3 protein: CASSVIAALNTEAFF; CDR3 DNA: TGTGCCAGCAGCGTAATAGCAGCTCTGAACACTGAAGCTTTCTTT
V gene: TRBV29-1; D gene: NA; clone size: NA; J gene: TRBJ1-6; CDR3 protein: CSVGQYNSPLHF; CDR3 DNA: TGCAGCGTTGGACAGTATAATTCACCCCTCCACTTT
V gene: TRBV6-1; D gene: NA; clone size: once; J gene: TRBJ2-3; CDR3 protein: CASSGSGRPDTQYF; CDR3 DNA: TGTGCCAGCAGTGGTAGCGGCCGACCAGATACGCAGTATTTT
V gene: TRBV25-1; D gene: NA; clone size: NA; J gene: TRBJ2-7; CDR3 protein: CASSVIEGGEQYF; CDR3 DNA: TGTGCCAGCAGTGTTATAGAGGGAGGCGAGCAGTACTTC
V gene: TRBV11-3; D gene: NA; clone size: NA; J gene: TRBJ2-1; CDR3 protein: CASSLGRYNEQFF; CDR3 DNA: TGTGCCAGCAGCTTAGGCAGATACAATGAGCAGTTCTTC
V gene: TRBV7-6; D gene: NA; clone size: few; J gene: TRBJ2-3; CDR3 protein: CASSGLGAEGTDTQYF; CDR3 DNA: TGTGCCAGCAGCGGCCTGGGGGCGGAGGGCACAGATACGCAGTATTTT
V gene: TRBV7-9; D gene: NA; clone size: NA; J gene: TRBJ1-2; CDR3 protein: CASSFSNIVENGYTF; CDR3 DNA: TGTGCCAGCAGCTTTTCGAATATAGTGGAGAATGGCTACACCTTC
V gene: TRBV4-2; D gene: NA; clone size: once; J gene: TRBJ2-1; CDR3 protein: CASSQGWESREQFF; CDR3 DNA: TGTGCCAGCAGCCAAGGCTGGGAGTCTAGAGAGCAGTTCTTC
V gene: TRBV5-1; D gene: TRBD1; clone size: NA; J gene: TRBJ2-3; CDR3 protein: CAGRQGVNTDTQYF; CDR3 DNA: TGCGCCGGTAGACAGGGGGTAAACACAGATACGCAGTATTTT
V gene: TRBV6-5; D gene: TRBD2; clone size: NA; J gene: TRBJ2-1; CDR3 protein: CASSSRTSGRDEQFF; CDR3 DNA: TGTGCCAGCAGCTCCCGGACTAGCGGGAGGGATGAGCAGTTCTTC
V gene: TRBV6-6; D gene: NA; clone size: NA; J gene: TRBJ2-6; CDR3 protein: CASSRGGGSGANVLTF; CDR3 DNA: TGTGCCAGCAGTCGAGGGGGGGGCTCTGGGGCCAACGTCCTGACTTTC
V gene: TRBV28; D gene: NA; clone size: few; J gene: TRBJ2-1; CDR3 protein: CASSLAAVDEQFF; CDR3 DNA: TGTGCCAGCAGTTTGGCAGCGGTCGATGAGCAGTTCTTC
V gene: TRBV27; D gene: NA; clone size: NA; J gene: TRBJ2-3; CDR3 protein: CASSLWGDRTDTQYF; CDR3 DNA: TGTGCCAGCAGTTTATGGGGAGACCGCACAGATACGCAGTATTTT
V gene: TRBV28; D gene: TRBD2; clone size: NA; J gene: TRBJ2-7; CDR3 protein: CASSSLAGGTYEQYF; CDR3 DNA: TGTGCCAGCAGTTCACTAGCGGGAGGCACCTACGAGCAGTACTTC
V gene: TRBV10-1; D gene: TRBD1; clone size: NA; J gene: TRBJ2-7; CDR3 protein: CASSDLDRLHEQYF; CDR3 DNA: TGCGCCAGCAGTGACCTGGACAGGCTCCACGAGCAGTACTTC
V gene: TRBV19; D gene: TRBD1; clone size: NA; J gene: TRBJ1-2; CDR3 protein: CASSIDGGTGLTYGYTF; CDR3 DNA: TGTGCCAGTAGTATAGATGGAGGGACAGGACTGACCTATGGCTACACCTTC
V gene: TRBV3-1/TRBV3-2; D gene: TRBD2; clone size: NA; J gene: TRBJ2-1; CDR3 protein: CASSQGLGAGYNEQFF; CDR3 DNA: TGTGCCAGCAGCCAGGGTTTAGGAGCGGGATACAATGAGCAGTTCTTC
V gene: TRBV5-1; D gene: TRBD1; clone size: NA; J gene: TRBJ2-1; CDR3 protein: CASTGDSGDYNEQFF; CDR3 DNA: TGCGCCAGCACAGGGGACAGCGGAGATTACAATGAGCAGTTCTTC
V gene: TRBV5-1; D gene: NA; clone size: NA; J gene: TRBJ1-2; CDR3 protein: CASSLAAEKTNYGYTF; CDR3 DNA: TGCGCCAGCAGCTTGGCCGCGGAAAAAACTAACTATGGCTACACCTTC
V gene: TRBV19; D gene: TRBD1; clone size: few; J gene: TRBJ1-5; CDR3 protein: CASSITGQNNQPQHF; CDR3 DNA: TGTGCCAGTAGTATAACGGGACAGAACAATCAGCCCCAGCATTTT
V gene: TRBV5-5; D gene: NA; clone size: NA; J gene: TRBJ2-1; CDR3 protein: CASSLVFGYNEQFF; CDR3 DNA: TGTGCCAGCAGCTTGGTATTCGGCTACAATGAGCAGTTCTTC
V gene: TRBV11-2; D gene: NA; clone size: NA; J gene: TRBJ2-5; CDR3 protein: CASSRPELETQYF; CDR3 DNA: TGTGCCAGCAGCCGACCGGAGTTAGAGACCCAGTACTTC
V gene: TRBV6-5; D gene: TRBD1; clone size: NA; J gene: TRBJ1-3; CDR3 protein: CASSYSDRNENTIYF; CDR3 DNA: TGTGCCAGCAGTTACTCGGACAGGAATGAAAACACCATATATTTT
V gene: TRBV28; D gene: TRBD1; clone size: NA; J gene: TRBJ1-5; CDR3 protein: CASRRTGELGQPQHF; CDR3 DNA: TGTGCCAGCAGGCGGACAGGGGAATTAGGGCAGCCCCAGCATTTT
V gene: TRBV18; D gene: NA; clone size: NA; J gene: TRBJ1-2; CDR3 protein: CASSLDIRGAGYTF; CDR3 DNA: TGTGCCAGCTCCCTGGACATCCGTGGGGCTGGCTACACCTTC
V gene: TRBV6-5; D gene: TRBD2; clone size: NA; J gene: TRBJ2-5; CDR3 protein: CASSLSSGRQETQYF; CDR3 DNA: TGTGCCAGCAGCCTCTCTAGCGGGAGACAAGAGACCCAGTACTTC
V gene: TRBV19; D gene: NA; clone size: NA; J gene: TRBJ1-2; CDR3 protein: CASSTLGQTLYGYTF; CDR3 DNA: TGTGCCAGTAGTACCCTCGGACAGACCCTCTATGGCTACACCTTC
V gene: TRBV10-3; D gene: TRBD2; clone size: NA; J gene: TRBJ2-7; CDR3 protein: CAIRVLAGGTEQYF; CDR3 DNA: TGTGCCATCAGAGTTCTCGCGGGAGGTACCGAGCAGTACTTC
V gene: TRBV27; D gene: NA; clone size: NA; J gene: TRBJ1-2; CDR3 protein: CASSLRYTNYGYTF; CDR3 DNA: TGTGCCAGCAGCTTACGGTATACTAACTATGGCTACACCTTC
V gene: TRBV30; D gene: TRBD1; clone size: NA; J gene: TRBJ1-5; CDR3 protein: CAWSGQGGQPQHF; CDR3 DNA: TGTGCCTGGAGTGGACAGGGGGGCCAGCCCCAGCATTTT
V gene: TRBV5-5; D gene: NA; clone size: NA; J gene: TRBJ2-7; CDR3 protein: CASRRRDEQYF; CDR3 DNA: TGTGCCAGCAGGCGTCGGGACGAGCAGTACTTC
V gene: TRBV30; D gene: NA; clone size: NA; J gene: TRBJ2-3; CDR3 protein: CAWSFGSDTQYF; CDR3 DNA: TGTGCCTGGAGTTTCGGGTCAGATACGCAGTATTTT
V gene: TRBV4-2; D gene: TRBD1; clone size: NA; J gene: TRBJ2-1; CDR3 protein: CASSQGDRDYNEQFF; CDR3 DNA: TGTGCCAGCAGCCAAGGGGACAGGGACTACAATGAGCAGTTCTTC
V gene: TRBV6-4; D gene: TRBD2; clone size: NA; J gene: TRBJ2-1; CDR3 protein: CASRDTSGNYNEQFF; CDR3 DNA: TGTGCCAGCAGGGATACTAGCGGAAATTACAATGAGCAGTTCTTC
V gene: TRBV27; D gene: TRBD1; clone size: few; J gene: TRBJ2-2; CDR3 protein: CASSPNRGQGELFF; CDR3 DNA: TGTGCCAGCAGTCCCAACAGGGGACAGGGGGAGCTGTTTTTT
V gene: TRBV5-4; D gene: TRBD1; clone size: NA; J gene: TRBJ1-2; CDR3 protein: CASSHSDRHYGYTF; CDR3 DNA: TGTGCCAGCAGCCATTCGGACAGGCACTATGGCTACACCTTC
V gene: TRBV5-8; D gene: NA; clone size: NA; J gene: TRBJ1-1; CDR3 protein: CASSLNRNTEAFF; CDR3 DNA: TGTGCCAGCAGCTTGAACAGAAACACTGAAGCTTTCTTT
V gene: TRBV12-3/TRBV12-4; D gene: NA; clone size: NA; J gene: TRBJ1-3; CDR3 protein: CASPSGNTIYF; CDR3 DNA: TGTGCCAGTCCTTCTGGAAACACCATATATTTT